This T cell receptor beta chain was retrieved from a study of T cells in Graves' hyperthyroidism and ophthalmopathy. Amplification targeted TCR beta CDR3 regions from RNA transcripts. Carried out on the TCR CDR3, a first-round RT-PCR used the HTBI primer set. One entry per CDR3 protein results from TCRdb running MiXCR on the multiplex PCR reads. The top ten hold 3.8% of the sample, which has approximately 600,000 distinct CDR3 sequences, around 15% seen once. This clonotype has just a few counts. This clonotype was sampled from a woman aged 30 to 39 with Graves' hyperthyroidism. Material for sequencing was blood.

The CDR3 here is CASSSNSGSREETQYF. For the CDR3, the DNA is TGTGCCAGCAGCTCAAATAGCGGGAGTAGGGAAGAGACCCAGTACTTC. The chain combines TRBV11-2 with TRBJ2-5, with 9 bases aligning to TRBD2. Germline V lookup: CDR1 SGHAT, CDR2 FQNNGV. J gave up 3 bases and V 4 bases, and 9 bases lay outside the gene matches. The CDR3 covers 16 residues.